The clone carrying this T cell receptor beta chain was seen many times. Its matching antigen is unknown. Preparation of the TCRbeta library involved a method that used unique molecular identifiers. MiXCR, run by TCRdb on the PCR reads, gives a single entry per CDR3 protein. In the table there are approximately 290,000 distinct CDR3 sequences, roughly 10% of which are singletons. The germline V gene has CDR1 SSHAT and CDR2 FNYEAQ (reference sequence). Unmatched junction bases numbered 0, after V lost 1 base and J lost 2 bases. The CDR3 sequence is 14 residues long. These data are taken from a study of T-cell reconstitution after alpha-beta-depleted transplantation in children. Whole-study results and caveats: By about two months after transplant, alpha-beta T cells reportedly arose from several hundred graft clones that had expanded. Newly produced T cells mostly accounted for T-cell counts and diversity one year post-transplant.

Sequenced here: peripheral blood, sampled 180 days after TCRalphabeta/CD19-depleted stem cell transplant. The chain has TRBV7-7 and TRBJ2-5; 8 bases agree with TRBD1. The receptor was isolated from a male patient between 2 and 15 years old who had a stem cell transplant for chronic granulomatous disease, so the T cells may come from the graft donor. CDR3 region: CASSLDRGQETQYF. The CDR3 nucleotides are TGTGCCAGCAGCTTAGACAGGGGGCAAGAGACCCAGTACTTC.